A single sample is the source of the 10 T cell receptor beta chains below, sequenced in a study of blood T cells in healthy people across ages. With a J-beta primer mix and a sample-barcoded 5' primer, a second PCR ran about 7 to 12 cycles. TCRdb re-derived calls from the 5' RACE reads in MiXCR, one entry per CDR3 protein. Of about 650,000 distinct CDR3 sequences in the sample, about 30% were seen once. Sample: blood. The receptors derive from a woman of 80 years or more in good health.

V is TRBV29-1 and J is TRBJ1-2, with TRBD1 matching 8 bases. Trimming took 4 bases from V and 4 from J; bases not matched to a gene: 5. This CDR3 spans 13 amino acids. Looked up from germline, CDR1 is SQVTM and CDR2 is ANQGSEA. CDR3 DNA: TGCAGCGTTGGGACAGGGAGGCCCTATGGCTACACCTTC. This gives the protein CSVGTGRPYGYTF. The full variable domain, completed using reference TRBV29-1 and TRBJ1-2, is SAVISQKPSRDICQRGTSLTIQCQVDSQVTMMFWYRQQPGQSLTLIATANQGSEATYESGFVIDKFPISRPNLTFSTLTVSNMSPEDSSIYLCSVGTGRPYGYTFGSGTRLTVV.

This clonotype was detected a few times. The chain combines TRBV12-3 or TRBV12-4 with TRBJ2-1; 10 bases are a match to TRBD1. There are 16 residues in the CDR3. V was pared by 5 bases and J by 2 bases, with 6 bases of the junction left unmatched. In DNA form, the CDR3 reads TGTGCCAGCAGTCCCTTGGGGACAGGGGCCTACAATGAGCAGTTCTTC. Protein sequence: CASSPLGTGAYNEQFF.

Of note for this clonotype: One junction end disagrees with the germline gene, perhaps due to a read error. This sequence joins TRBV29-1 and TRBJ2-5, with a tentative D call TRBD1 (6 bases). Germline V lookup: CDR1 SQVTM, CDR2 ANQGSEA. The CDR3 loop spans 11 amino acids. The CDR3 region is CGALQGYEQYF. DNA for the CDR3: TGCGGCGCCCTACAGGGCTACGAGCAGTACTTT. Full variable domain (outside the CDR3, taken from reference TRBV29-1 and TRBJ2-5): SAVISQKPSRDICQRGTSLTIQCQVDSQVTMMFWYRQQPGQSLTLIATANQGSEATYESGFVIDKFPISRPNLTFSTLTVSNMSPEDSSIYLCGALQGYEQYFGPGTRLLVL.

In this sample, this clonotype turned up many times. J is TRBJ1-5 and V is TRBV4-3; D perhaps matches TRBD1 (6 bases). The length of the CDR3 is 15 residues. CDR1 is LGHNA and CDR2 is YSLEER in the germline V gene. V lost 6 bases, J lost 0 bases, and 12 bases lay in between. The CDR3 nucleotides are TGCGCCAGCAGGAGAAACAGGGATAGCAATCAGCCCCAGCATTTT. Protein sequence: CASRRNRDSNQPQHF.

The genes are TRBV4-1 and TRBJ2-3; TRBD2 agrees at 10 bases. Germline-derived CDR1 and CDR2 are MGHRA and YSYEKL. CDR3 length equals 18 residues. Losses at the gene ends were 3 bases for V and 4 bases for J; bases not matched to a gene: 13. This CDR3 is CASSQVSSGRAVPDTQYF. The DNA of the CDR3 is TGCGCCAGCAGCCAGGTTTCCAGCGGGAGGGCTGTCCCAGATACGCAGTATTTT.

This clonotype was counted many times. CDR3 DNA sequence: TGTGCCAGCAGTAACCGCGCAGGGGGAGGGGTGAACACTGAAGCTTTCTTT. The encoded protein is CASSNRAGGGVNTEAFF. The rearrangement joins TRBV27 to TRBJ1-1; 7 bases align to TRBD1. Losses at the gene ends were 5 bases for V and 0 bases for J; bases not matched to a gene: 12. This CDR3 is 17 amino acids long. Per germline, CDR1 MNHEY and CDR2 SMNVEV (reference sequence).

This clonotype was recorded many times. The genes are TRBV7-2 and TRBJ1-4, with D perhaps matching TRBD1 (6 bases). Germline V gives CDR1 SGHTA, CDR2 FQGNSA. CDR3 length: 18 amino acids. Trimming stripped 3 bases from V and 0 bases from J, with 17 bases between. CDR3 in amino acids: CASSLRPGAGPTNEKLFF. CDR3 DNA: TGTGCCAGCAGCTTGCGCCCGGGGGCGGGCCCAACTAATGAAAAACTGTTTTTT.

This clonotype has only one observation. The CDR3 does not close with the conserved phenylalanine or tryptophan, likely indicating a read error. The chain has TRBV10-3 and TRBJ2-1, with TRBD2 matching over 11 bases. J lost 6 bases, V lost 9 bases, and 4 bases had no gene match. CDR3 length: 13 residues. Germline V gene lookup returns CDR1 ENHRY and CDR2 SYGVKD. The CDR3 is CAISGGACNEQFV. CDR3 DNA sequence: TGTGCCATTAGCGGGGGGGCGTGCAATGAGCAGTTCGTC.

Notes on this clonotype: A clone one base away is much larger, so this may be a read error. The V call is TRBV20-1, the J call TRBJ1-4, with 7 bases matching TRBD1. CDR3 length equals 14 residues. In germline, CDR1 is DFQATT, CDR2 SNEGSKA (reference sequence). The CDR3 protein is CSTRDRQGNEKLFF. The CDR3 DNA reads TGCAGTACTAGAGATCGACAGGGCAATGAAAAACTGTTTTTT.

This clonotype was counted ten times or more. CDR3 bases: TGTGCCAGCACCTCTTATGAGGGGAACACCGGGGAGCTGTTTTTT. Translating it yields CASTSYEGNTGELFF. The rearrangement uses TRBV9 and TRBJ2-2; possibly TRBD2 for D (5 bases). Germline CDR1 is SGDLS and CDR2 is YYNGEE. Trimming pared 6 bases from V and 1 base from J, leaving 13 bases between. The CDR3 is 15 residues long.